Below are 6 T cell receptor beta chains sequenced from a single sample in a study of shared clonotypes between healthy human individuals. Sequencing used immunoSEQ multiplex PCR; TCRdb keeps in-frame clones, though not all of them. Of more than 1 million clones in the sample, around 78% were seen once. The material sequenced was memory CD4+ T cells from PBMCs. Subset defined: CD45RA-negative fraction. The receptors were gathered from a man between 18 and 29 years old in good health. Some clones in this sample may be carry-over from other donors' samples.

V and J are TRBV6-1 and TRBJ2-7; D may be TRBD2 (6 bases). Germline-derived CDR1 and CDR2 are MNHNS and SASEGT. V shed 7 bases and J shed 0 bases, with 16 bases lying between them. The CDR3 length is 15 residues. In DNA form, the CDR3 reads TGTGCCAGCACCTTATCCCGGGGGAGCTCCTACGAGCAGTACTTC. Translated: CASTLSRGSSYEQYF.

Concerning this clone itself: Different DNA sequences within this sample yield the same CDR3. V gene TRBV5-1 combines with J gene TRBJ2-7; possibly TRBD1 for D (6 bases). Per germline, CDR1 SGHRS and CDR2 YFSETQ. The CDR3 spans 14 residues. Trimming pared 0 bases from V and 5 bases from J, leaving 12 bases between. CDR3 residues: CASSLVGAGDEQYF. The CDR3 nucleotides are TGCGCCAGCAGCTTGGTGGGGGCCGGGGACGAGCAGTACTTC.

The sample holds a few counts of this clone. The chain is built from TRBV5-1 and TRBJ2-1; TRBD1 agrees at 8 bases. The CDR3 is made up of 16 amino acids. Germline CDR1 and CDR2: SGHRS and YFSETQ. The V gene end was trimmed by 6 bases and the J gene end by 7 bases; junction bases not matched to a gene: 15. CDR3 amino acids: CASIGTQGAVGNEQFF. CDR3 bases: TGCGCCAGCATCGGAACCCAGGGGGCGGTCGGAAATGAGCAGTTCTTC.

This sequence joins TRBV2 and TRBJ2-5; D tentatively reads TRBD1 or TRBD2 (6 bases each). Germline CDR1 SNHLY, CDR2 FYNNEI. Trimming shortened V by 7 bases and J by 5 bases, and 20 bases separated the two germline ends. The CDR3 totals 15 residues. CDR3 in DNA: TGTGCCAGCAACCCTAGGGGGACTCCGGCCGAGACCCAGTACTTC. Protein product: CASNPRGTPAETQYF.

This chain joins TRBV5-6 and TRBJ2-3; 9 nucleotides agree with TRBD2. The trim removed 1 base at V and 4 bases at J, leaving 7 bases unmatched. Germline values: CDR1 SGHDT, CDR2 YYEEEE. This CDR3 is 16 amino acids long. CDR3 region: CASSLSLAGRADTQYF. The DNA for the CDR3 is TGTGCCAGCAGCTTGAGTCTAGCGGGAAGGGCAGATACGCAGTATTTT.

The genes are TRBV30 and TRBJ2-7; D remains ambiguous. The germline CDR1 and CDR2 sequences are GTSNPN and SVGIG (reference sequence). V was cut by 4 bases and J by 6 bases, with 16 bases left in between. CDR3 length: 13 amino acids. Here the CDR3 reads CAWTSSPIGEQYF. The CDR3 DNA sequence: TGTGCCTGGACATCGTCCCCGATTGGCGAGCAGTACTTC.